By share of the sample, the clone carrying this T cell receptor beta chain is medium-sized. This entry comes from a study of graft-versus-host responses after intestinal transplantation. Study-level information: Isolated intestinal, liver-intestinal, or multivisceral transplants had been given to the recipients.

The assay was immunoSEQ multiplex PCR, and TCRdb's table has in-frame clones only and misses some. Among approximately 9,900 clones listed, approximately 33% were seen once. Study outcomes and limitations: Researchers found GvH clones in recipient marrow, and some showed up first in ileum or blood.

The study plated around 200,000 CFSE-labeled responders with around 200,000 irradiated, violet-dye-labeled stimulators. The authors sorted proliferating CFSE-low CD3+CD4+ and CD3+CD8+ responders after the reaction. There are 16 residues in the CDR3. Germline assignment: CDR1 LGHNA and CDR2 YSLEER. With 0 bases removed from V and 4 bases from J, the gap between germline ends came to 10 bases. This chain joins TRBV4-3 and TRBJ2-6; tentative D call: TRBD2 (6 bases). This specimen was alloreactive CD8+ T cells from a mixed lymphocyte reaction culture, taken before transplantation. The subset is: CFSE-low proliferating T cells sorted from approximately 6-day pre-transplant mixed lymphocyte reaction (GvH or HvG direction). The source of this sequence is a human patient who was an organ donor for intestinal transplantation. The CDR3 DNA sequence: TGCGCCAGCAGCCAAGATCGGGGGAGCGGGGCCAACGTCCTGACTTTC. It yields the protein CASSQDRGSGANVLTF.